The sequence of this T cell receptor (beta chain) was determined in a study of response to subunit inactivated influenza vaccine. Concerning this clonotype itself: No antigen is known for it.

One entry per CDR3 protein results from TCRdb running MiXCR on the RT-PCR reads. The table records about 570,000 distinct CDR3 sequences, approximately 10% of them present only once. Study outcomes and limitations: Authors suggested seasonal influenza vaccinations each recruit few new T cells.

Trimming pared 4 bases from V and 0 bases from J, leaving 17 bases between. Germline V gene data show CDR1 as SGHRS and CDR2 as YFSETQ. The CDR3 is 16 amino acids. These data were also reused for a study on T cells expressing NK-cell markers. This second report adds: TCR beta cDNA was made by 5'RACE template switching with UMIs.

This receptor was identified in a man aged 45-60 years who received an inactivated influenza vaccine. The chain uses TRBV5-1 and TRBJ2-7; the D is unclear. Sequenced here: PBMCs from blood, sampled on the day of vaccination. The CDR3 DNA reads as TGCGCCAGCAGCCCCTGGGCTGGCGGAAGCTCCTACGAGCAGTACTTC. As protein: CASSPWAGGSSYEQYF.